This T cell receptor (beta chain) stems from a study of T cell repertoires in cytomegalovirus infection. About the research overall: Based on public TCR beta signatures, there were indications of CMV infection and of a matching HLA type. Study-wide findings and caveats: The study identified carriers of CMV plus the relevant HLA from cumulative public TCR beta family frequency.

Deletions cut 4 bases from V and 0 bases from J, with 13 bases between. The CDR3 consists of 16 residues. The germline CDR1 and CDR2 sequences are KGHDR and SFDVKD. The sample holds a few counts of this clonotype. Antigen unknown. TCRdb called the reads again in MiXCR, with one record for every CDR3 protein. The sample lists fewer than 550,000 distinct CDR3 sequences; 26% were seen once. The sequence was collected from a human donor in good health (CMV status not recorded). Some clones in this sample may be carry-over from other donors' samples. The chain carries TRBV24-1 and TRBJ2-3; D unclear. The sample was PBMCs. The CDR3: CATSDHLDRSTDTQYF. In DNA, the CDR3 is TGTGCCACCAGTGACCATCTAGATAGGAGCACAGATACGCAGTATTTT.